This T cell receptor (beta chain) is drawn from a study of T cells in Graves' hyperthyroidism and ophthalmopathy. The investigators amplified TCR beta CDR3 regions from RNA transcripts. The HTBI primer set served for first-round RT-PCR of the TCR CDR3. TCRdb ran MiXCR on the multiplex PCR reads and lists one entry per CDR3 protein. The repertoire has a few hundred thousand distinct CDR3 sequences, around 25% of them found once; the top ten carry about 70%. With 6 bases removed from V and 1 base from J, the gap between germline ends came to 10 bases. The CDR3 consists of 13 residues. Germline loops: CDR1 PRHDT, CDR2 FYEKMQ (reference sequence).

The sequenced sample consisted of blood. This TCR came from a man aged 50 or older with Graves' hyperthyroidism. V and J are TRBV13 and TRBJ2-7; TRBD1 might be the D (5 bases). CDR3 region: CASSPRQSYEQYF. The DNA for the CDR3 is TGTGCCAGCAGTCCTAGACAGTCCTACGAGCAGTACTTC. The entire variable domain, with the rest obtained from reference TRBV13 and TRBJ2-7, is as follows: AAGVIQSPRHLIKEKRETATLKCYPIPRHDTVYWYQQGPGQDPQFLISFYEKMQSDKGSIPDRFSAQQFSDYHSELNMSSLELGDSALYFCASSPRQSYEQYFGPGTRLTVT.